A selection of T cell receptor beta chains follows, all from one sample in a study of HIV-infected patients and healthy controls. Each CDR3 protein is one row after TCRdb ran MiXCR on the 5' RACE reads. In the table there are under 20,000 distinct CDR3 sequences, around 9.1% of which are singletons. Sequencing input: blood. These receptors all stem from an adult in good health. CDR3s include the opening cysteine and the closing phenylalanine or tryptophan. The D gene is left open where the match is weak. Rows give clone size only sometimes, using once, few, many, or a class for an expanded clone.

D: -
V: TRBV6-1
size: medium-sized
J: TRBJ2-3
DNA: TGTGCCAGCAGTGAAGGGGTTGGTAGCGGCACAGATACGCAGTATTTT
CDR3: CASSEGVGSGTDTQYF

D: -
V: TRBV3-1
size: few
J: TRBJ2-1
DNA: TGTGCCAGCAGGGGGGTTGGGGGAGATTACAATGAGCAGTTCTTC
CDR3: CASRGVGGDYNEQFF

D: -
V: TRBV25-1
size: many
J: TRBJ2-4
DNA: TGTGCCAGCAGTGAGGACTCTCAAAACATTCAGTACTTC
CDR3: CASSEDSQNIQYF

D: TRBD2
V: TRBV29-1
size: many
J: TRBJ2-1
DNA: TGCAGCGCAGGGACTAGCGGCAATGAGCAGTTCTTC
CDR3: CSAGTSGNEQFF

D: -
V: TRBV20-1
size: -
J: TRBJ1-1
DNA: TGCAGTGCTAGAGCTACAGGTAGGGGCGACACTGAAGCTTTCTTT
CDR3: CSARATGRGDTEAFF

D: TRBD2
V: TRBV2
size: medium-sized
J: TRBJ2-3
DNA: TGTGCCAGCAGTGGGCAGGCCTGGGAGGGCCTCACAGATACGCAGTATTTT
CDR3: CASSGQAWEGLTDTQYF

D: -
V: TRBV12-3/TRBV12-4
size: few
J: TRBJ1-1
DNA: TGTGCCAGCAGACCCACTACAGGGCTTGAAGCTTTCTTT
CDR3: CASRPTTGLEAFF

D: TRBD2
V: TRBV20-1
size: many
J: TRBJ2-3
DNA: TGCAGTGCCCAACGCGCCCCGGGAGGGCCGAAAGGCACAGATACGCAGTATTTT
CDR3: CSAQRAPGGPKGTDTQYF

D: TRBD2
V: TRBV7-8
size: many
J: TRBJ2-2
DNA: TGTGCCAGCAGCTTCCGAGGGAGGGCCGGCACCGGGGAGCTGTTTTTT
CDR3: CASSFRGRAGTGELFF

D: TRBD2
V: TRBV30
size: many
J: TRBJ2-2
DNA: TGTGCCTGGAGTGTAAGGGTTGGGACTAGCGGGAGCGGGGAGCTGTTTTTT
CDR3: CAWSVRVGTSGSGELFF

D: -
V: TRBV12-5
size: -
J: TRBJ2-7
DNA: TGTGCTAGTGGTTTGTCCGGGGTCGAGCAGTACTTC
CDR3: CASGLSGVEQYF

D: -
V: TRBV12-3/TRBV12-4
size: -
J: TRBJ2-1
DNA: TGTGCCAGCAGTTTCGAGGCGGGCTGGGAAAATGAGCAGTTCTTC
CDR3: CASSFEAGWENEQFF

D: -
V: TRBV7-9
size: many
J: TRBJ2-7
DNA: TGTGCCAGCAGCTTAGAAGGGACCCCTCGGGAGCAGTACTTC
CDR3: CASSLEGTPREQYF

D: -
V: TRBV2
size: many
J: TRBJ1-5
DNA: TGTGCCAGCAGTCCGCAATATAGCAATCAGCCCCAGCATTTT
CDR3: CASSPQYSNQPQHF

D: TRBD1
V: TRBV7-9
size: -
J: TRBJ2-6
DNA: TGTGCCAGCACCATAAACAGGGGTCTCAGCTCTGGGGCCAACGTCCTGACTTTC
CDR3: CASTINRGLSSGANVLTF

D: TRBD2
V: TRBV6-2/TRBV6-3
size: medium-sized
J: TRBJ2-5
DNA: TGTGCCAGCAGTTACTCGAATAGCGGGAGGAGAGAGACCCAGTACTTC
CDR3: CASSYSNSGRRETQYF

D: -
V: TRBV13
size: medium-sized
J: TRBJ2-3
DNA: TGTGCCAGCAGCCCTGGGGGGTACGGAGGTGAAGGCGGCACAGATACGCAGTATTTT
CDR3: CASSPGGYGGEGGTDTQYF

D: TRBD1
V: TRBV25-1
size: many
J: TRBJ2-5
DNA: TGTGCCAGCAGTGCCCTCACAGGGGGAGGAGAGACCCAGTACTTC
CDR3: CASSALTGGGETQYF

D: TRBD2
V: TRBV5-1
size: -
J: TRBJ2-1
DNA: TGCGCCAGCAGCGTTAACAGCCCAGGGACTAGCGGGTCGTCGTTAACCTACGATGAGCAGTTCTTC
CDR3: CASSVNSPGTSGSSLTYDEQFF

D: -
V: TRBV29-1
size: few
J: TRBJ1-4
DNA: TGCAGCGTCTCTGCAGGCCCAGGGGTGGGTGAAAAACTGTTTTTT
CDR3: CSVSAGPGVGEKLFF

D: -
V: TRBV2
size: many
J: TRBJ2-1
DNA: TGTGCCAGCAGTGAATCCCCCAGAGTCCCGTTCTTC
CDR3: CASSESPRVPFF

D: -
V: TRBV27
size: many
J: TRBJ1-5
DNA: TGTGCCAGCAGTTTTTTTGGGGCGCCCAATCAGCCCCAGCATTTT
CDR3: CASSFFGAPNQPQHF

D: TRBD2
V: TRBV12-3/TRBV12-4
size: many
J: TRBJ2-3
DNA: TGTGCCAGCAGTCTAGCGGAGACCACAGATACGCAGTATTTT
CDR3: CASSLAETTDTQYF

D: -
V: TRBV5-4
size: many
J: TRBJ1-2
DNA: TGTGCCAGCAGCTTGTCCCCTAAGACTATGGATGGCTACACCTTC
CDR3: CASSLSPKTMDGYTF

D: -
V: TRBV14
size: many
J: TRBJ2-5
DNA: TGTGCCAGCAGCCAAGATTTGGAGACCCAGTACTTC
CDR3: CASSQDLETQYF

D: -
V: TRBV19
size: -
J: TRBJ2-3
DNA: TGTGCCAGTAGTGACGCCGGGACGGCGAGCACAGATACGCAGTATTTT
CDR3: CASSDAGTASTDTQYF

D: TRBD1
V: TRBV28
size: -
J: TRBJ2-1
DNA: TGTGCCAGCAGTTGGCCGGGACAGGGTTACGATGAGCAGTTCTTC
CDR3: CASSWPGQGYDEQFF

D: -
V: TRBV6-6
size: many
J: TRBJ2-3
DNA: TGTGCCAGCAGTAGACTCAAAGGGGGCACAGATACGCAGTATTTT
CDR3: CASSRLKGGTDTQYF

D: -
V: TRBV4-2
size: -
J: TRBJ2-7
DNA: TGTGCCAGCAGCCCCAATAGTTGGACCCCCTACGAGCAGTACTTC
CDR3: CASSPNSWTPYEQYF

D: -
V: TRBV29-1
size: many
J: TRBJ1-1
DNA: TGCAGCGTTGAAGATCTTGTCGGGACGGGATCCCTGGCTTTCTTT
CDR3: CSVEDLVGTGSLAFF

D: TRBD1
V: TRBV7-9
size: medium-sized
J: TRBJ2-7
DNA: TGTGCCAGCAGCTTTCCCGACAGGGGGCGCGAGCAGTACTTC
CDR3: CASSFPDRGREQYF

D: -
V: TRBV7-9
size: -
J: TRBJ2-3
DNA: TGTGCCATGGGGAGGACTGGCACAGATACGCAGTATTTT
CDR3: CAMGRTGTDTQYF

D: -
V: TRBV3-1
size: -
J: TRBJ2-7
DNA: TGTGCCAGCAGCCAAGAGCCGGGAGTCTCCTACGAGCAGTACTTC
CDR3: CASSQEPGVSYEQYF

D: -
V: TRBV7-2
size: medium-sized
J: TRBJ2-3
DNA: TGTGCCATCCGGGCGGGGAGCACAGATACGCAGTATTTT
CDR3: CAIRAGSTDTQYF

D: -
V: TRBV20-1
size: many
J: TRBJ1-1
DNA: TGCGGACGGACAAGTAGGGCGGGCACTGAAGCTTTCTTT
CDR3: CGRTSRAGTEAFF

D: -
V: TRBV4-1
size: -
J: TRBJ1-1
DNA: TGCGCCAGCAGTATAGGAGGGGGGACTGAAGCTTTCTTT
CDR3: CASSIGGGTEAFF

D: TRBD1
V: TRBV6-2/TRBV6-3
size: -
J: TRBJ2-1
DNA: TGTGCCAGCACCAGGCCGGGACAGGGGACCATGAGCTCCTACAATGAGCAGTTCTTC
CDR3: CASTRPGQGTMSSYNEQFF

D: -
V: TRBV14
size: many
J: TRBJ2-6
DNA: TGTGCCAGCAGCCAAGTCAAGAGACCTTCTGGGGCCAACGTCCTGACTTTC
CDR3: CASSQVKRPSGANVLTF